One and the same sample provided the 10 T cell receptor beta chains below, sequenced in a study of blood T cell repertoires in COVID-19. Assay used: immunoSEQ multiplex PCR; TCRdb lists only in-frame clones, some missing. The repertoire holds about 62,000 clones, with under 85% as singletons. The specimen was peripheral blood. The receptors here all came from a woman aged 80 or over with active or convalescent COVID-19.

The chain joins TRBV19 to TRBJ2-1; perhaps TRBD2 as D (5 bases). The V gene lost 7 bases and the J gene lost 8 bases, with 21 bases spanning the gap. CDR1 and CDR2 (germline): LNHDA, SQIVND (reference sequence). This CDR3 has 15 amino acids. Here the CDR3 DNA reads TGTGCCAGTAATGGGTGGCAGGAGAAGAGGGATGAGCAGTTCTTC. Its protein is CASNGWQEKRDEQFF.

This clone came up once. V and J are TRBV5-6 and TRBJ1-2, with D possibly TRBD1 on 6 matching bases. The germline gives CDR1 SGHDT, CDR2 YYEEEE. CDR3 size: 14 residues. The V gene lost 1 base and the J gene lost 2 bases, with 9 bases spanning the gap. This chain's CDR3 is CASSLIQGNYGYTF. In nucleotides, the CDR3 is TGTGCCAGCAGCTTGATCCAGGGGAACTATGGCTACACCTTC.

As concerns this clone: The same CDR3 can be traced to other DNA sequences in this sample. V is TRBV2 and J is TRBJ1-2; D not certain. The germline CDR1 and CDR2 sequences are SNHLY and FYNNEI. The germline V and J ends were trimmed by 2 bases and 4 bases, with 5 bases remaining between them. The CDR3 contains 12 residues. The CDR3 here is CASSERGYGYTF. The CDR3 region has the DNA TGTGCCAGCAGTGAACGAGGCTATGGCTACACCTTC.

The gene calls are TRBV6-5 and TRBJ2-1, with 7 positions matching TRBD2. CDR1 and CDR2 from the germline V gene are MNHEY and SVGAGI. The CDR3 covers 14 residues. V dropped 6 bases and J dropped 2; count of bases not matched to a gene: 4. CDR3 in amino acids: CASRLSGPYNEQFF. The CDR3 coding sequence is TGTGCCAGCAGGCTTAGCGGGCCCTACAATGAGCAGTTCTTC.

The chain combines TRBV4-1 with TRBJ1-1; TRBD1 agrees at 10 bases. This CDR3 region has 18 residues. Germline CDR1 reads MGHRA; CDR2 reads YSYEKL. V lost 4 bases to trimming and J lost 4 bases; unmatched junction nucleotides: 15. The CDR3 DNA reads TGCGCCAGCAGCCTAAAACGAGGACAGGGGGGTTTTAGCACTGAAGCTTTCTTT. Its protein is CASSLKRGQGGFSTEAFF.

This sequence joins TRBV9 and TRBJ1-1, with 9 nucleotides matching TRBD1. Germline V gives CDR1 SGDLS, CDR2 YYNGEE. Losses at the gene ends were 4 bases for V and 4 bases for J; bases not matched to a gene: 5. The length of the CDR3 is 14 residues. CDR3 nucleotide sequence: TGTGCCAGCAGCCCGGGACAGGGAAGCACTGAAGCTTTCTTT. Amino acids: CASSPGQGSTEAFF. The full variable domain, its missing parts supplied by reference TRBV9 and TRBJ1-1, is DSGVTQTPKHLITATGQRVTLRCSPRSGDLSVYWYQQSLDQGLQFLIQYYNGEERAKGNILERFSAQQFPDLHSELNLSSLELGDSALYFCASSPGQGSTEAFFGQGTRLTVV.

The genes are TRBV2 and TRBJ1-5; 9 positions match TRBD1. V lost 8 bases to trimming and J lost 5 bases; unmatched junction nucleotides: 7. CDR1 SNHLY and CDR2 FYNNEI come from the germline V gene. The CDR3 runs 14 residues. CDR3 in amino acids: CASRRDRDYQPQHF. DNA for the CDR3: TGTGCCAGCCGAAGGGACAGGGATTATCAGCCCCAGCATTTT.

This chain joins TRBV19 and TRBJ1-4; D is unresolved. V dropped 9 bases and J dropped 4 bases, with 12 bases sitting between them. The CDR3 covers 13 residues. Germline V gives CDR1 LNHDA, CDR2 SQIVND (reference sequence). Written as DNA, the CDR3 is TGTGCCAGCAGTCCCGGTAATAATGAAAAACTGTTTTTT. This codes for CASSPGNNEKLFF.

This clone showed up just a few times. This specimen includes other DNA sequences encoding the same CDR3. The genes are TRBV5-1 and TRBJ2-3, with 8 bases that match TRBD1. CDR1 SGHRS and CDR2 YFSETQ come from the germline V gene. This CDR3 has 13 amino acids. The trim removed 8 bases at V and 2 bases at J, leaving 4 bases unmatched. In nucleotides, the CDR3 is TGCGCCAGTGGACAGGGATACACAGATACGCAGTATTTT. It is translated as CASGQGYTDTQYF.

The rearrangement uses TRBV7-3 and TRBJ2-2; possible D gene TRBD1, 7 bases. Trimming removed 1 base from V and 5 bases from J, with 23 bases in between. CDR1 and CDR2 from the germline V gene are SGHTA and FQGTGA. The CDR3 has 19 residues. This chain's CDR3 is CASSLNAAGQLRRTGELFF. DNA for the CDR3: TGTGCCAGCAGCTTAAATGCTGCGGGACAGCTTCGTAGGACCGGGGAGCTGTTTTTT.